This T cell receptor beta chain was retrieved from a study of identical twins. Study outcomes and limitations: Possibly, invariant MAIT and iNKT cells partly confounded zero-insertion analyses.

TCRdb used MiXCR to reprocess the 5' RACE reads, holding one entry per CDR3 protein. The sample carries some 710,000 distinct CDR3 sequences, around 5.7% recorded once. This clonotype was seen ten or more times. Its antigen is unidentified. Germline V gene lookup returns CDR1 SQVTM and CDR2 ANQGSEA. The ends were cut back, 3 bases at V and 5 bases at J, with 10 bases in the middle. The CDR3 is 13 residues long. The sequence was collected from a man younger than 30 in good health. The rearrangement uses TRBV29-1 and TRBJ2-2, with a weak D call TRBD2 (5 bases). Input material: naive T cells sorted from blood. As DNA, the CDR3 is TGCAGCGTTGAGAGGGAGTTGACCGGGGAGCTGTTTTTT. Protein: CSVERELTGELFF.